The rows below give T cell receptor beta chains drawn from one sample of a study of shared clonotypes between healthy human individuals. This table comes from immunoSEQ multiplex PCR, and its TCRdb copy is limited to in-frame clones, with some not included. The sample has approximately 500,000 clones, around 85% seen once. Sequencing was performed on PBMCs. These receptors came from a middle-aged woman in good health. Some clones in this sample may be carry-over from other donors' samples. The CDR3 runs from the conserved cysteine through the conserved F or W. D genes are given only for firm matches. Not every row has a clone size; where given, it reads once, few, many or a size class.

clone size	V gene	D gene	J gene	CDR3 DNA	CDR3 protein
few	TRBV6-5	TRBD1	TRBJ2-7	TGTGCCAGCAGTACCTACAGGGGTGGGTCCTACGAGCAGTACTTC	CASSTYRGGSYEQYF
few	TRBV29-1	-	TRBJ1-3	TGCAGCGTTGGGCAGGGGAGCTCTGGAAACACCATATATTTT	CSVGQGSSGNTIYF
-	TRBV2	-	TRBJ1-4	TGTGCCAGCAGTGACCGGGTGGCGGCAAATGAAAAACTGTTTTTT	CASSDRVAANEKLFF
-	TRBV5-1	-	TRBJ2-3	TGCGCCAGCAGCTTGGACGGGTCGGCAGATACGCAGTATTTT	CASSLDGSADTQYF
-	TRBV2	-	TRBJ2-7	TGTGCCAGCAGTGCGGCCGGCTACGAGCAGTACTTC	CASSAAGYEQYF
few	TRBV9	TRBD2	TRBJ2-1	TGTGCCAGCAGCGCAGGGACTAGATACAATGAGCAGTTCTTC	CASSAGTRYNEQFF
-	TRBV4-3	-	TRBJ2-2	TGCGCCAGCAGCCTACGGACGAACACCGGGGAGCTGTTTTTT	CASSLRTNTGELFF
-	TRBV5-1	-	TRBJ2-3	TGCGCCAGCAGCTTGACCAGCACAGATACGCAGTATTTT	CASSLTSTDTQYF
-	TRBV10-3	-	TRBJ1-5	TGTGCCACCTGGACCCCCAGCAGCAATCAGCCCCAGCATTTT	CATWTPSSNQPQHF
-	TRBV4-2	-	TRBJ1-3	TGTGCCAGCAGCGTGGCAGCCCTAGGGACCATATATTTT	CASSVAALGTIYF
few	TRBV21-1	-	TRBJ2-3	TGTGCCAGCAGCAAAGCAGGGGCCCGGACAGGGATATTCACAGATACGCAGTATTTT	CASSKAGARTGIFTDTQYF
-	TRBV30	-	TRBJ2-2	TGTGCCTGGAAACGGGTCATCGGGGAGCTGTTTTTT	CAWKRVIGELFF
once	TRBV7-2	TRBD2	TRBJ2-3	TGTGCCAGCAGCTTAGTCACTAGCGGGAGTGGTACGCAGTATTTT	CASSLVTSGSGTQYF
once	TRBV5-1	-	TRBJ1-2	TGCGCCAGCAGCTTGGGAGGGATCCGCAATGGCTACACCTTC	CASSLGGIRNGYTF
once	TRBV5-1	TRBD1	TRBJ1-1	TGCGCCAGCAGCTCCGGGACAGGGGGCCACACTGAAGCTTTCTTT	CASSSGTGGHTEAFF
-	TRBV7-2	-	TRBJ2-5	TGTGCCAGCAGCTTATCGACTCGGCAAGAGACCCAGTACTTC	CASSLSTRQETQYF
-	TRBV19	TRBD1	TRBJ2-7	TGTGCCAGTAGTTCTACAGGGGGGTCCTACGAGCAGTACTTC	CASSSTGGSYEQYF
-	TRBV2	-	TRBJ1-5	TGTGCCAGCAGTTCCTCGGGGGCCTATAGCAATCAGCCCCAGCATTTT	CASSSSGAYSNQPQHF
few	TRBV2	-	TRBJ2-1	TGTGCCAGCGCAGCCGGTGGTAAGCAGTTCTTC	CASAAGGKQFF
many	TRBV27	-	TRBJ2-7	TGTGCCAGCGGGGTGGGGAAAACCTACGAGCAGTACTTC	CASGVGKTYEQYF
-	TRBV30	TRBD1	TRBJ1-2	TGTGCCTGGAGGTGGACAGGGGCGGGCTATGGCCACACATTC	CAWRWTGAGYGHTF
many	TRBV2	-	TRBJ2-5	TGTGCCAGCAGTGCCGGGCCGCACCAAGAGACCCAGTACTTC	CASSAGPHQETQYF
-	TRBV19	-	TRBJ2-1	TGTGCCAGTAGTATATTACTCGGGGCAGGGGAGCAGTTCTTC	CASSILLGAGEQFF
-	TRBV2	-	TRBJ2-2	TGTGCCACCACCTCCGGCGGGGAGCTGTTTTTT	CATTSGGELFF
-	TRBV6-6	-	TRBJ2-7	TGTGCCAGCAGTTACGGGCCCTACGAGCAGTACTTC	CASSYGPYEQYF
once	TRBV7-9	TRBD2	TRBJ2-3	TGTGCCAGCAGCTTCTCTAGCGGGAGGGCCCTAGATACGCAGTATTTT	CASSFSSGRALDTQYF
medium-sized	TRBV27	-	TRBJ2-7	TGTGCCAGCAGTTTCGGGACCCACGAGCAGTACTTC	CASSFGTHEQYF
-	TRBV28	-	TRBJ2-7	TGTGCCAGCAGCCCGCTAGTTATCTCGCGGACGAACCCGTCCTCCTACGAGCAGTACTTC	CASSPLVISRTNPSSYEQYF
-	TRBV7-9	-	TRBJ2-3	TGTGCCAGCAGCTTAGTCTTCGATACGCAGTATTTT	CASSLVFDTQYF
once	TRBV29-1	TRBD1	TRBJ1-2	TGCAGCGCTGGACAGGCCAACTATGGCTACACCTTC	CSAGQANYGYTF
-	TRBV25-1	TRBD2	TRBJ2-7	TGTGCCAGCAGTCCCCGGGCGGGAGGGCACGAGCAGTACTTC	CASSPRAGGHEQYF
-	TRBV5-8	-	TRBJ1-2	TGTGCCAGCAGCCCGCCCAGGCATGTCCCCGATTTCCTATATGGCTACACCTTC	CASSPPRHVPDFLYGYTF
-	TRBV5-1	TRBD1	TRBJ2-5	TGCGCCAGCAGCCAACAGGGGGCGGGGGAGACCCAGTACTTC	CASSQQGAGETQYF
-	TRBV7-8	TRBD1	TRBJ1-3	TGTGCCAGCAGCTCATACAGGGGGAACTCTGGAAACACCATATATTTT	CASSSYRGNSGNTIYF
-	TRBV5-1	TRBD2	TRBJ2-7	TGCGCCAGCAGCTTTGGTGCTAGCGGGGGAACCTACGAGCAGTACTTC	CASSFGASGGTYEQYF
once	TRBV4-2	-	TRBJ2-5	TGTGCCAGCAGCTTAGATCTGGGTGAGACCCAGTACTTC	CASSLDLGETQYF
-	TRBV18	-	TRBJ1-2	TGTGCCAGCTCACCTTCTGGGGGCGCGACTAACTATGGCTACACCTTC	CASSPSGGATNYGYTF
-	TRBV7-2	-	TRBJ1-3	TGTGCCAGCAGCTTAGTAGGTGGAAACACCATATATTTT	CASSLVGGNTIYF
once	TRBV7-3	-	TRBJ2-6	TGTGCCAGCAGCCCCGTATTCTCTGGGGCCAACGTCCTGACTTTC	CASSPVFSGANVLTF
-	TRBV28	-	TRBJ1-5	TGTGCCAGCAGCCCGCCTAAAATTGTCATCAGTATCCGCCAGCATTTT	CASSPPKIVISIRQHF
-	TRBV2	TRBD1	TRBJ2-2	TGTGCCAGCAGTGGGGATACCCACAGGGGCGGGGAGCTGTTTTTT	CASSGDTHRGGELFF
-	TRBV19	TRBD1	TRBJ2-2	TGTGCCAGTAAGGGACAGGGGAACACCGGGGAGCTGTTTTTT	CASKGQGNTGELFF
-	TRBV10-3	-	TRBJ1-2	TGTGCCATCAGTGTTCGTAATGGCTACACCTTC	CAISVRNGYTF
-	TRBV28	TRBD2	TRBJ2-2	TGTGCCACCCGGACTAGCGGGAGGGCCGGGGAGCTGTTTTTT	CATRTSGRAGELFF
-	TRBV9	-	TRBJ2-3	TGTGCCAGCAGCGTAGGTGCAGATACGCAGTATTTT	CASSVGADTQYF
-	TRBV7-3	TRBD2	TRBJ2-1	TGTGCCAGCAGCCCCGGGACTAGCGGTTACTCGGGTGAGCAGTTCTTC	CASSPGTSGYSGEQFF
-	TRBV5-6	-	TRBJ2-3	TGTGCCAGCAGCTTAGAACAGGGCCCCGGGGATACGCAGTATTTT	CASSLEQGPGDTQYF
-	TRBV7-8	TRBD1	TRBJ1-1	TGTGCCAGCAGCGTACAGGGGGAGGAGACTGAAGCTTTCTTT	CASSVQGEETEAFF
-	TRBV19	-	TRBJ2-4	TGTGCCAGTAGTATCTACGAGGGAGCGGTAGCCAAAAACATTCAGTACTTC	CASSIYEGAVAKNIQYF
-	TRBV18	TRBD2	TRBJ2-1	TGTGCCAGCTCACCTGGGCGAGCGGGATCGGTAAATGAGCAGTTCTTC	CASSPGRAGSVNEQFF
once	TRBV28	-	TRBJ2-7	TGTGCCAGCTTCAACAGTTACGAGCAGTACTTC	CASFNSYEQYF
-	TRBV2	TRBD2	TRBJ2-1	TGTGCCAGCAGCGCCCCCGCTGGGGGGACTATACTCTCCAATGAGCAGTTCTTC	CASSAPAGGTILSNEQFF
-	TRBV19	-	TRBJ2-7	TGTGCCAGTAGTAAAAACAGGGACTACGAGCAGTACTTC	CASSKNRDYEQYF
many	TRBV5-1	TRBD1	TRBJ2-5	TGCGCCAGCAGCCCCCAACAGGGGTCTCTGGAGACCCAGTACTTC	CASSPQQGSLETQYF
-	TRBV10-3	TRBD1	TRBJ1-5	TGTGCCATCAGTGATTCGGACAGGGGAAAAGTACAGCCCCAGCATTTT	CAISDSDRGKVQPQHF
few	TRBV5-1	TRBD2	TRBJ2-7	TGCGCCAGCGCCATAGGGACTAGCGACTACGAGCAGTACTTC	CASAIGTSDYEQYF
few	TRBV6-1	-	TRBJ2-6	TGTGCCAGCAGTGAACGACTGTCTGGGGCCAACGTCCTGACTTTC	CASSERLSGANVLTF
once	TRBV2	-	TRBJ1-2	TGTGCCAGCAGTGAATCAGCATATGGCTACACCTTC	CASSESAYGYTF
-	TRBV4-1	TRBD1	TRBJ2-3	TGCGCCAGCAGACACGGGACAGGTGTAGATACGCAGTATTTT	CASRHGTGVDTQYF